Listed here are 24 T cell receptor beta chains from one sample, sequenced in a study of cytomegalovirus exposure and HLA in healthy donors. Primers: 60 Vbeta forward and 13 Jbeta reverse. Measured with immunoSEQ multiplex PCR; TCRdb has only the in-frame clones, and not every one. Listed are around 110,000 clones; about 4% falls within the top ten. The specimen sequenced was PBMCs. Source of these receptors: a young man in good health and CMV-seronegative.

The V and J genes are TRBV5-1 and TRBJ2-2; 7 bases are a match to TRBD2. CDR3 size: 20 residues. Germline assignment: CDR1 SGHRS and CDR2 YFSETQ. J lost 6 bases, V lost 3 bases, and 23 bases had no gene match. The chain's CDR3 is CASSSSALLSRGSQAGELFF. For the CDR3, the DNA is TGCGCCAGCAGCTCCAGTGCCCTCTTATCGCGGGGGTCGCAAGCCGGGGAGCTGTTTTTT. The whole variable domain, remainder taken from reference TRBV5-1 and TRBJ2-2, is KAGVTQTPRYLIKTRGQQVTLSCSPISGHRSVSWYQQTPGQGLQFLFEYFSETQRNKGNFPGRFSGRQFSNSRSEMNVSTLELGDSALYLCASSSSALLSRGSQAGELFFGEGSRLTVL.

Of note for this clone: The junction departs from the called germline gene at one end, perhaps through a read error. Other DNA sequences from this sample encode an identical CDR3 as well. The chain recombines TRBV15 with TRBJ2-1; D remains unclear. The CDR3 consists of 18 residues. The germline V gene encodes CDR1 LNHNV and CDR2 YYDKDF (reference sequence). This chain's CDR3 is CATSRDWLQPLTYNEQFF. The CDR3 nucleotides are TGTGCCACCAGCAGAGATTGGTTACAGCCTTTGACGTACAATGAACAGTTCTTC.

The chain combines TRBV6-5 with TRBJ1-6; TRBD1 might be the D (5 bases). The CDR3 spans 12 residues. Germline CDR1 MNHEY, CDR2 SVGAGI. The V end was cut by 5 bases, the J end by 7 bases, with 6 bases between. The CDR3, as DNA: TGTGCCAGCAGTCGGACAAATTCACCCCTCCACTTT. Its protein product is CASSRTNSPLHF.

The chain joins TRBV5-1 to TRBJ1-1; D remains ambiguous. The germline V gene encodes CDR1 SGHRS and CDR2 YFSETQ. The CDR3 loop spans 15 amino acids. V gave up 0 bases and J gave up 2 bases, with 11 bases separating them. In DNA, the CDR3 is TGCGCCAGCAGCTTGGATGTGGCAAGAAACACTGAAGCTTTCTTT. Translated: CASSLDVARNTEAFF.

This sequence joins TRBV2 and TRBJ1-1, with D uncertain. The CDR3 loop spans 13 amino acids. Per germline, CDR1 SNHLY and CDR2 FYNNEI. V lost 7 bases and J 1 base, leaving 10 bases between the germline ends. The CDR3 bases are TGTGCCAGCAACAAGGAGACGAACACTGAAGCTTTCTTT. This translates into CASNKETNTEAFF.

The V gene is TRBV7-2, the J gene TRBJ2-1, with TRBD2 as a possible D gene (5 bases). Germline CDR1 reads SGHTA; CDR2 reads FQGNSA. V lost 7 bases, J lost 7 bases, and 17 bases lay in between. The CDR3 is 14 residues long. The CDR3 sequence: CASTVSSSRNEQFF. CDR3 in DNA: TGTGCCAGCACCGTGTCTAGCTCTCGGAATGAGCAGTTCTTC.

The V gene is TRBV2, the J gene TRBJ2-7; possible D gene TRBD1, 6 bases. Germline CDR1 reads SNHLY; CDR2 reads FYNNEI. CDR3 size: 13 residues. V lost 7 bases, J lost 2 bases, and 12 bases lay in between. CDR3 sequence (DNA): TGTGCCAGCAACCGACAGGCAACCTACGAGCAGTACTTC. This sequence encodes CASNRQATYEQYF.

The chain is built from TRBV9 and TRBJ1-6, with TRBD1 as a possible D gene (6 bases). Germline V gene sequence: CDR1 SGDLS, CDR2 YYNGEE. Trimming stripped 4 bases from V and 8 bases from J, with 28 bases between. This CDR3 is 19 amino acids long. The CDR3 region is CASSPTTTGSLRGDSPLHF. The CDR3 DNA reads TGTGCCAGCAGCCCCACCACGACAGGTTCACTACGAGGGGATTCACCCCTCCACTTT.

V and J are TRBV7-3 and TRBJ2-1, with 9 bases aligning to TRBD2. Germline loops: CDR1 SGHTA, CDR2 FQGTGA. This CDR3 has 15 residues. Unmatched junction bases numbered 3, after V lost 2 bases and J lost 4 bases. CDR3: CASSLQSGGYNEQFF. The CDR3 nucleotides read TGTGCCAGCAGCTTACAGAGCGGGGGGTACAATGAGCAGTTCTTC.

In DNA, the CDR3 is TGTGCCAGCAGCTTGGGGACAGGCTACGAGCAGTACTTC. Protein: CASSLGTGYEQYF. The J gene is TRBJ2-7, the V gene TRBV5-4, with 7 positions matching TRBD1. The CDR3 sequence is 13 residues long. The V segment lost 0 bases and the J segment 3 bases; nucleotides outside the gene matches: 0. Per germline, CDR1 SGHNT and CDR2 YYREEE (reference sequence).

This chain connects TRBV6-5 to TRBJ1-5; D remains ambiguous. The CDR3 contains 11 residues. V lost 8 bases and J lost 6, with 8 bases in between. Germline-derived CDR1 and CDR2 are MNHEY and SVGAGI. The CDR3 nucleotides read TGTGCCAGCGGTCGGAGTCAGCCCCAGCATTTT. Protein: CASGRSQPQHF.

J is TRBJ2-7 and V is TRBV7-8; 7 positions match TRBD1. The V gene end was trimmed by 3 bases and the J gene end by 4 bases; junction bases not matched to a gene: 9. The V gene's germline CDR1 is SGHVS and CDR2 FQNEAQ. The CDR3 is 15 residues long. This chain's CDR3 is CASSFPGQSLYEQYF. The CDR3 DNA is TGTGCCAGCAGCTTTCCGGGACAGAGCCTGTACGAGCAGTACTTC.

This chain joins TRBV14 and TRBJ2-5, with a weak D call TRBD1 (6 bases). The CDR3 is 15 residues long. Germline V gene lookup returns CDR1 SGHDN and CDR2 FVKESK. Trimming cost V 0 bases and J 6 bases, with 14 bases left between them. The CDR3 DNA sequence: TGTGCCAGCAGCCAAGATAAGGGGGTTAGGCAGACCCAGTACTTC. Its translation is CASSQDKGVRQTQYF.

The rearrangement links TRBV7-9 to TRBJ1-2, with TRBD1 matching over 11 bases. The CDR3 sequence is 16 residues long. The ends lost 2 bases at V and 4 bases at J; junction bases unmatched: 6. The germline gives CDR1 SEHNR, CDR2 FQNEAQ (reference sequence). The CDR3 here is CASSLTDRGRGYGYTF. CDR3 bases: TGTGCCAGCAGCTTAACGGACAGGGGGCGCGGCTATGGCTACACCTTC.

The rearrangement joins TRBV7-8 to TRBJ2-3; 8 nucleotides match TRBD2. Germline assignment: CDR1 SGHVS and CDR2 FQNEAQ. V was clipped by 2 bases and J by 1 base; unmatched bases: 2. This CDR3 spans 15 amino acids. The CDR3 protein is CASSLTGGGTDTQYF. CDR3 DNA sequence: TGTGCCAGCAGCTTAACCGGGGGGGGCACAGATACGCAGTATTTT.

As concerns this clone: Within the sample, other DNA sequences also encode this same CDR3. This chain links TRBV7-9 with TRBJ2-3; 8 bases agree with TRBD1. Germline values: CDR1 SEHNR, CDR2 FQNEAQ (reference sequence). V was pared by 5 bases and J by 6 bases, with 4 bases of the junction left unmatched. This CDR3 spans 13 amino acids. The CDR3 is CASSPRGPDTQYF. For the CDR3, the DNA is TGTGCCAGCAGCCCCAGGGGGCCGGATACGCAGTATTTT.

The V and J genes are TRBV2 and TRBJ1-5, with D possibly TRBD1 on 5 matching bases. Trimming shortened V by 2 bases and J by 7 bases, and 18 bases separated the two germline ends. Germline values: CDR1 SNHLY, CDR2 FYNNEI. The CDR3 loop spans 16 amino acids. The DNA of the CDR3 is TGTGCCAGCAGTGAATGGGGTTGGAACAGGACCCAGCCCCAGCATTTT. Protein product: CASSEWGWNRTQPQHF.

This chain joins TRBV28 and TRBJ1-6; TRBD1 matches 10 bases. The CDR3 is made up of 14 amino acids. Germline V gene data show CDR1 as MDHEN and CDR2 as SYDVKM. The junction had 7 bases not matched to a gene; V was cut back by 7 bases and J by 10 bases. The CDR3 region is CASIRDRGNSPLHF. The CDR3 DNA reads TGTGCCAGCATAAGGGACAGGGGAAACTCACCCCTCCACTTT.

This rearrangement joins TRBV29-1 to TRBJ1-2; 10 nucleotides match TRBD1. The CDR3 length is 15 residues. Germline trimming cut 4 bases from V and 0 bases from J; bases unmatched to any gene: 5. Per the germline V gene, CDR1 is SQVTM and CDR2 is ANQGSEA. CDR3: CSVGEGQGTNYGYTF. The CDR3 DNA is TGCAGCGTTGGGGAGGGACAGGGGACTAACTATGGCTACACCTTC. The whole variable domain, remainder taken from reference TRBV29-1 and TRBJ1-2, is SAVISQKPSRDICQRGTSLTIQCQVDSQVTMMFWYRQQPGQSLTLIATANQGSEATYESGFVIDKFPISRPNLTFSTLTVSNMSPEDSSIYLCSVGEGQGTNYGYTFGSGTRLTVV.

The J gene is TRBJ1-2, the V gene TRBV14, with D possibly TRBD1 on 6 matching bases. The ends were cut back, 1 base at V and 4 bases at J, with 22 bases in the middle. This CDR3 has 18 amino acids. The germline V gene has CDR1 SGHDN and CDR2 FVKESK. In nucleotides, the CDR3 is TGTGCCAGCAGCCAAGTGGTGTCAGGGACAACGTTCCCCTATGGCTACACCTTC. The encoded protein is CASSQVVSGTTFPYGYTF.

In DNA, the CDR3 is TGTGCCAGCTCACTCCGGGACAGGGGCCTATCAAATTCACCCCTCCACTTT. The encoded protein is CASSLRDRGLSNSPLHF. The chain recombines TRBV18 with TRBJ1-6, with 10 bases that match TRBD1. The CDR3 length is 17 residues. The V segment lost 4 bases and the J segment 7 bases; nucleotides outside the gene matches: 10. CDR1 KGHSH and CDR2 LQKENI come from the germline V gene.

V and J are TRBV18 and TRBJ2-3, with unresolved D. CDR3 size: 15 residues. Trimming left V 6 bases short and J 6 bases short, with 19 bases between. Germline V gives CDR1 KGHSH, CDR2 LQKENI. The CDR3 sequence: CASSPLPTRSDTQYF. The DNA for the CDR3 is TGTGCCAGCTCTCCTCTCCCGACACGGTCGGATACGCAGTATTTT.

V gene TRBV7-9 combines with J gene TRBJ1-2, with D unresolved. Trimming removed 5 bases from V and 3 bases from J, with 13 bases in between. Germline assignment: CDR1 SEHNR and CDR2 FQNEAQ (reference sequence). The CDR3 extends over 14 amino acids. The CDR3 sequence: CASSHLRQDYGYTF. Here the CDR3 DNA reads TGTGCCAGCAGCCATCTACGGCAGGACTATGGCTACACCTTC.

The J gene is TRBJ2-2, the V gene TRBV28, with no clear D. Trimming shortened V by 5 bases and J by 5 bases, and 18 bases separated the two germline ends. The CDR3 has 16 amino acids. The V gene's germline CDR1 is MDHEN and CDR2 SYDVKM. CDR3 sequence: CASSRFRVQTTGELFF. In nucleotides, the CDR3 is TGTGCCAGCAGTAGATTCCGGGTACAAACTACCGGGGAGCTGTTTTTT.